A single sample gave rise to the 14 T cell receptor beta chains below, sequenced in a study of OX40 agonist ivuxolimab in advanced cancers. The data were produced by immunoSEQ multiplex PCR, yet TCRdb's version contains in-frame clones alone and is incomplete. Among roughly 49,000 clones, roughly nine tenths were seen once, and the ten largest hold just over 50%. The specimen was CD4+ or CD8+ T cells sorted from blood, collected in a trial of the OX40 agonist ivuxolimab. These receptors were collected from an adult with an advanced solid tumor such as melanoma, head and neck, liver or kidney cancer.

The V gene is TRBV4-3, the J gene TRBJ1-2; 10 nucleotides line up with TRBD1. V lost 4 bases and J lost 6; bases outside the gene matches: 8. Germline V gene lookup returns CDR1 LGHNA and CDR2 YSLEER. This CDR3 contains 15 residues. In nucleotides, the CDR3 is TGCGCCAGCAGCCTAGGGACAGGGGTTAGCGATGGCTACACCTTC. This encodes CASSLGTGVSDGYTF.

CDR3 DNA: TGTGCCAGCAGTTACGAAGAGGGGGGGATGGGCTACGAGCAGTACTTC. It is translated as CASSYEEGGMGYEQYF. This chain connects TRBV6-5 to TRBJ2-7, with D perhaps TRBD2 (7 bases). The CDR3 is made up of 16 amino acids. Trimming cost V 2 bases and J 3 bases, with 17 bases left between them. Germline V CDR1 and CDR2: MNHEY, SVGAGI.

The chain carries TRBV7-2 and TRBJ2-1; 11 bases are shared with TRBD2. CDR1 and CDR2 (germline): SGHTA, FQGNSA. J lost 10 bases, V lost 1 base, and 6 bases had no gene match. This CDR3 comprises 15 residues. CDR3 nucleotide sequence: TGTGCCAGCAGCTTAGGTCAACTAGCGGGGGCCGAGCAGTTCTTC. Its translation: CASSLGQLAGAEQFF.

The chain links TRBV9 to TRBJ2-3; no reliable D call. CDR1 and CDR2 from the germline V gene are SGDLS and YYNGEE. Trimming left V 4 bases short and J 1 base short, with 10 bases between. The CDR3 spans 14 residues. The CDR3 loop is CASSPTPGTDTQYF. DNA of the CDR3: TGTGCCAGCAGCCCGACGCCAGGCACAGATACGCAGTATTTT. The full variable domain, rest sourced from reference TRBV9 and TRBJ2-3, is DSGVTQTPKHLITATGQRVTLRCSPRSGDLSVYWYQQSLDQGLQFLIQYYNGEERAKGNILERFSAQQFPDLHSELNLSSLELGDSALYFCASSPTPGTDTQYFGPGTRLTVL.

The chain is built from TRBV25-1 and TRBJ2-5; 8 nucleotides agree with TRBD1. CDR3 length: 13 residues. Germline V gene sequence: CDR1 MGHDK, CDR2 SYGVNS. With V trimmed by 6 bases and J by 5 bases, 5 bases remained unmatched. The CDR3 DNA reads as TGTGCCAGCAGCCAGGGGGCGTGGGAGACCCAGTACTTC. Translation: CASSQGAWETQYF. Full variable domain (outside the CDR3, taken from reference TRBV25-1 and TRBJ2-5): EADIYQTPRYLVIGTGKKITLECSQTMGHDKMYWYQQDPGMELHLIHYSYGVNSTEKGDLSSESTVSRIRTEHFPLTLESARPSHTSQYLCASSQGAWETQYFGPGTRLLVL.

J is TRBJ1-1 and V is TRBV15, with a tentative D call TRBD1 (6 bases). The V end lost 0 bases, the J end lost 7 bases, and 15 bases lay between the germline ends. The CDR3 is 15 residues long. In germline, CDR1 is LNHNV, CDR2 YYDKDF (reference sequence). Written as DNA, the CDR3 is TGTGCCACCAGCAGAGATCCGGCAGGAGGGGGTGAAGCTTTCTTT. It is translated as CATSRDPAGGGEAFF.

The sample holds one count of this clone. This chain connects TRBV5-8 to TRBJ2-3; a possible D gene is TRBD1 (5 bases). Germline-derived CDR1 and CDR2 are SGHTS and YDEGEE. This CDR3 region has 15 residues. V was clipped by 2 bases and J by 0 bases, with 10 bases between them. As DNA, the CDR3 is TGTGCCAGCAGCTTCACAGGTCGTAGCACAGATACGCAGTATTTT. This codes for CASSFTGRSTDTQYF.

The chain is built from TRBV6-1 and TRBJ2-1, with TRBD2 matching over 11 bases. CDR1 and CDR2 (germline): MNHNS, SASEGT. The CDR3 is made up of 15 amino acids. The V segment lost 3 bases and the J segment 8 bases; nucleotides outside the gene matches: 6. The CDR3 sequence: CASSELAGGLYEQFF. CDR3 coding DNA: TGTGCCAGCAGTGAGCTAGCGGGGGGTTTGTATGAGCAGTTCTTC.

The chain couples TRBV5-6 to TRBJ2-7; possibly TRBD1 or TRBD2 for D (5 bases each). The V gene lost 4 bases and the J gene lost 0 bases, with 11 bases spanning the gap. Germline CDR1 reads SGHDT; CDR2 reads YYEEEE. CDR3 size: 14 residues. The CDR3 is CASSRARGSYEQYF. In nucleotides, the CDR3 is TGTGCCAGCAGCCGGGCGAGGGGCTCCTACGAGCAGTACTTC.

The chain's CDR3 is CASRGGANTGELFF. DNA for the CDR3: TGTGCCAGTCGCGGGGGGGCTAACACCGGGGAGCTGTTTTTT. J is TRBJ2-2 and V is TRBV6-1; 9 positions match TRBD2. From germline, CDR1 is MNHNS and CDR2 SASEGT. The CDR3 has 14 amino acids. V lost 9 bases, J lost 2 bases, and 4 bases stayed unmatched.

This clone was seen a handful of times. The genes are TRBV10-1 and TRBJ2-2; D gene ambiguous. This CDR3 is 13 amino acids long. V was shortened by 6 bases and J by 1 base, with 6 bases between the two germline ends. The V gene's germline CDR1 is WNHNN and CDR2 SYGVQD (reference sequence). The CDR3 loop reads CASSKRNTGELFF. In nucleotides, the CDR3 is TGCGCCAGCAGCAAGAGGAACACCGGGGAGCTGTTTTTT.

The gene calls are TRBV28 and TRBJ2-5; a possible D gene is TRBD2 (6 bases). Germline V CDR1 and CDR2: MDHEN, SYDVKM. The V end was cut by 5 bases, the J end by 2 bases, with 18 bases between. This CDR3 has 16 amino acids. In nucleotides, the CDR3 is TGTGCCAGCAGTGGGTTACGGGACTCCAATCAAGAGACCCAGTACTTC. Translation gives CASSGLRDSNQETQYF.

The rearrangement uses TRBV29-1 and TRBJ2-3; D is tentatively TRBD1 or TRBD2 (7 bases each). Trimming took off 3 bases at V and 6 bases at J, with 13 bases between the two ends. The CDR3 runs to 13 residues. Germline values: CDR1 SQVTM, CDR2 ANQGSEA. The CDR3 region has the DNA TGCAGCGTTGACAGCCAGGGGGGGGATACGCAGTATTTT. It is translated as CSVDSQGGDTQYF.

A note on this clone: A read error may produce the germline difference seen at one junction end. This chain links TRBV7-7 with TRBJ2-5; D is tentatively TRBD1 or TRBD2 (5 bases each). This CDR3 comprises 15 residues. Germline V gene sequence: CDR1 SSHAT, CDR2 FNYEAQ (reference sequence). CDR3 sequence (DNA): TGTGCTAGCAGCGGCGCACTAGGGACCCAAGAGACCCAGTACTTC. As protein: CASSGALGTQETQYF.